The 29 T cell receptor beta chains in this list originate from one sample, sequenced in a study of cytomegalovirus exposure and HLA in healthy donors (dated 2017 in TCRdb). The library was generated by the immunoSEQ multiplex PCR assay. For the multiplex PCR, a mixture combining 60 forward primers for TCR Vbeta segments and 13 reverse primers for TCR Jbeta segments was used. The source is immuneACCESS, and TCRdb retained only in-frame sequences with V and J called. Part of the clones is not carried over; for the studies checked, unresolved V genes explain less than half of this, and the remainder is unexplained. In this sample the table shows approximately 200,000 clones, about 83% of which occur a single time. About 1.4% of the sample lies in the top ten. Sample: PBMCs. Receptor source: a girl aged 5-17 years in good health and CMV-seronegative.

There are a few counts of this clone. J is TRBJ1-1 and V is TRBV5-1; D gene uncertain. V was cut by 0 bases and J by 6 bases, with 18 bases left in between. The CDR3 totals 16 residues. Germline V lookup: CDR1 SGHRS, CDR2 YFSETQ. The CDR3 DNA is TGCGCCAGCAGCTTGGGACTGTGGGGAGGCCGACCTGAAGCTTTCTTT. Its protein is CASSLGLWGGRPEAFF.

This clone was seen more than once but under ten times. J is TRBJ2-5 and V is TRBV29-1, with TRBD1 matching 9 bases. The V segment lost 7 bases and the J segment 2 bases; nucleotides outside the gene matches: 5. The germline V gene has CDR1 SQVTM and CDR2 ANQGSEA. This CDR3 region has 13 residues. Here the CDR3 DNA reads TGCAGCGGCGTGGGACAGGGACAAGAGACCCAGTACTTC. This sequence encodes CSGVGQGQETQYF.

V is TRBV19 and J is TRBJ1-5, with D perhaps TRBD1 (5 bases). CDR1 and CDR2 from the germline V gene are LNHDA and SQIVND (reference sequence). The V end was cut by 4 bases, the J end by 4 bases, with 8 bases between. The CDR3 has 13 residues. For the CDR3, the DNA is TGTGCCAGTAGTAGACAGAGTAATCAGCCCCAGCATTTT. Its protein is CASSRQSNQPQHF.

This clone was detected only a few times. The genes are TRBV28 and TRBJ1-1; 8 bases fit TRBD1. The germline gives CDR1 MDHEN, CDR2 SYDVKM. The CDR3 totals 16 residues. The V and J ends lost 6 bases and 4 bases, in that order; junction bases with no gene match: 13. The CDR3 loop is CASRETGAKSRTEAFF. The CDR3 DNA is TGTGCCAGCAGGGAGACAGGGGCGAAGAGTCGCACTGAAGCTTTCTTT.

The J gene is TRBJ1-1, the V gene TRBV28; possible D gene TRBD1, 6 bases. The V gene lost 6 bases and the J gene lost 7 bases, with 18 bases spanning the gap. Germline assignment: CDR1 MDHEN and CDR2 SYDVKM. There are 14 residues in the CDR3. The CDR3 loop reads CASSLKGGQIEAFF. The DNA for the CDR3 is TGTGCCAGCAGCCTGAAAGGGGGACAAATTGAAGCTTTCTTT.

The V gene is TRBV6-5, the J gene TRBJ2-1, with a weak D call TRBD2 (6 bases). V lost 0 bases and J 9 bases, leaving 15 bases between the germline ends. There are 15 residues in the CDR3. Germline CDR1 and CDR2: MNHEY and SVGAGI. Written as DNA, the CDR3 is TGTGCCAGCAGTTACTCGATGGGGGGAGTCGTTGAGCAGTTCTTC. This translates into CASSYSMGGVVEQFF.

The chain is built from TRBV29-1 and TRBJ1-2; TRBD1 is a possible D gene (5 bases). Trimming removed 4 bases at V and 2 bases at J, with 14 bases between. The CDR3 consists of 14 residues. Germline V gene data show CDR1 as SQVTM and CDR2 as ANQGSEA. The CDR3 sequence: CSVVVRGRNYGYTF. For the CDR3, the DNA is TGCAGCGTTGTAGTGCGGGGCCGAAACTATGGCTACACCTTC.

The chain links TRBV6-1 to TRBJ2-7; 7 nucleotides match TRBD1. V trimming: 6 bases; J trimming: 6 bases; junction bases outside the gene matches: 8. CDR3 length: 13 residues. In germline, CDR1 is MNHNS, CDR2 SASEGT. CDR3 bases: TGTGCCAGCAGCCGGGACAGATCCCCCGAGCAGTACTTC. This sequence encodes CASSRDRSPEQYF.

This rearrangement joins TRBV19 to TRBJ1-1; the D gene is possibly TRBD1 (6 bases). Germline V gene data show CDR1 as LNHDA and CDR2 as SQIVND (reference sequence). The V end was cut by 1 base, the J end by 7 bases, with 13 bases between. The CDR3 loop spans 14 amino acids. The CDR3 spells CASSIGGGFIEAFF. The CDR3, as DNA: TGTGCCAGTAGTATAGGTGGGGGCTTTATTGAAGCTTTCTTT.

This sequence joins TRBV7-9 and TRBJ2-1; 8 nucleotides agree with TRBD2. The germline CDR1 and CDR2 sequences are SEHNR and FQNEAQ (reference sequence). V dropped 1 base and J dropped 5; count of bases not matched to a gene: 7. The CDR3 covers 16 residues. DNA for the CDR3: TGTGCCAGCAGCTTAGGCTGGCGGGAGGTGGACAATGAGCAGTTCTTC. Translation: CASSLGWREVDNEQFF.

The chain is built from TRBV5-5 and TRBJ1-1, with 7 bases that match TRBD1. The germline V gene has CDR1 SGHKS and CDR2 YYEKEE (reference sequence). This CDR3 is 15 amino acids long. The junction had 10 bases not matched to a gene; V was cut back by 5 bases and J by 3 bases. CDR3 residues: CASRGVDRRDTEAFF. For the CDR3, the DNA is TGTGCCAGCAGGGGCGTGGACAGGCGGGACACTGAAGCTTTCTTT. Combining the CDR3 with reference TRBV5-5 and TRBJ1-1 gives the whole variable domain DAGVTQSPTHLIKTRGQQVTLRCSPISGHKSVSWYQQVLGQGPQFIFQYYEKEERGRGNFPDRFSARQFPNYSSELNVNALLLGDSALYLCASRGVDRRDTEAFFGQGTRLTVV.

The genes are TRBV7-6 and TRBJ1-1, with D possibly TRBD1 on 5 matching bases. CDR1 SGHVS and CDR2 FNYEAQ come from the germline V gene. The V and J ends lost 4 bases and 1 base respectively, with 10 bases between them. The CDR3 is 14 residues long. The CDR3 protein is CASSSGGRNTEAFF. CDR3 in DNA: TGTGCCAGCAGCTCCGGGGGGAGGAACACTGAAGCTTTCTTT.

This clone has more than one count but fewer than ten. This chain links TRBV5-1 with TRBJ1-4; D is perhaps TRBD1 (6 bases). Germline CDR1 reads SGHRS; CDR2 reads YFSETQ. V was trimmed by 4 bases and J by 5 bases, leaving 12 bases between them. The CDR3 contains 14 residues. The CDR3 sequence is CASSQGNRNEKLFF. Written as DNA, the CDR3 is TGCGCCAGCAGCCAGGGGAACAGAAATGAAAAACTGTTTTTT.

The chain uses TRBV5-4 and TRBJ2-1, with D perhaps TRBD1 (5 bases). The CDR3 has 13 residues. V lost 1 base, J lost 10 bases, and 12 bases lay in between. In germline, CDR1 is SGHNT, CDR2 YYREEE (reference sequence). The CDR3 sequence: CASSLRAGWEQFF. CDR3 DNA sequence: TGTGCCAGCAGCTTGAGGGCAGGGTGGGAGCAGTTCTTC.

The V call is TRBV19, the J call TRBJ2-1; TRBD2 matches at 7 bases. CDR3 length: 16 residues. The germline gives CDR1 LNHDA, CDR2 SQIVND (reference sequence). Unmatched junction bases numbered 4, after V lost 0 bases and J lost 2 bases. CDR3 nucleotides: TGTGCCAGTAGTATAGACGGGGGGTACCCCTACAATGAGCAGTTCTTC. Translation: CASSIDGGYPYNEQFF.

The J gene is TRBJ2-2, the V gene TRBV6-1; D ambiguous. Trimming took off 1 base at V and 4 bases at J, with 4 bases between the two ends. This CDR3 is built from 13 residues. Germline V CDR1 and CDR2: MNHNS, SASEGT. The CDR3 reads CASSEVGTGELFF. The CDR3, as DNA: TGTGCCAGCAGTGAAGTCGGCACCGGGGAGCTGTTTTTT.

This chain uses TRBV4-1 with TRBJ2-1; 8 bases are shared with TRBD1. The CDR3 length is 17 residues. Trimming at V came to 3 bases and at J to 0 bases, leaving 7 bases not matched to a gene. Per germline, CDR1 MGHRA and CDR2 YSYEKL. The CDR3 loop is CASSHRSGTGSYNEQFF. CDR3 bases: TGCGCCAGCAGCCACAGATCCGGGACAGGCTCCTACAATGAGCAGTTCTTC.

This chain uses TRBV5-4 with TRBJ2-1; TRBD2 matches at 8 bases. Per germline, CDR1 SGHNT and CDR2 YYREEE (reference sequence). V was pared by 4 bases and J by 4 bases, with 10 bases of the junction left unmatched. CDR3 length equals 16 residues. This chain's CDR3 is CASSPGGSGTYNEQFF. Here the CDR3 DNA reads TGTGCCAGCAGCCCCGGGGGTAGCGGGACATACAATGAGCAGTTCTTC.

The chain joins TRBV12-5 to TRBJ2-3; D is possibly TRBD2 (5 bases). Germline V gene lookup returns CDR1 LGHNT and CDR2 FRNRAP. The V gene lost 1 base and the J gene lost 1 base, with 9 bases spanning the gap. The CDR3 is 15 amino acids. The CDR3 coding sequence is TGTGCTAGTGGTTTGGGGGGAGTGCGCACAGATACGCAGTATTTT. Protein product: CASGLGGVRTDTQYF.

This chain links TRBV6-1 with TRBJ1-2; the D gene is possibly TRBD1 (5 bases). The germline V gene has CDR1 MNHNS and CDR2 SASEGT. Trimming took off 6 bases at V and 0 bases at J, with 8 bases between the two ends. There are 13 residues in the CDR3. CDR3 sequence: CASRWGTNYGYTF. The CDR3 nucleotides are TGTGCCAGCAGATGGGGCACTAACTATGGCTACACCTTC.

This clone has only one observation. This CDR3 is CASSNVERDTQYF. The CDR3 DNA reads TGTGCCAGTAGCAATGTAGAGCGGGATACGCAGTATTTT. The J gene is TRBJ2-3, the V gene TRBV19, with a tentative D call TRBD2 (5 bases). The CDR3 is 13 residues long. Germline lookup yields CDR1 LNHDA and CDR2 SQIVND (reference sequence). V was trimmed by 6 bases and J by 6 bases, leaving 13 bases between them.

The V gene is TRBV5-1, the J gene TRBJ1-6, with D unclear. From germline, CDR1 is SGHRS and CDR2 YFSETQ. CDR3 length equals 15 residues. Trimming shortened V by 0 bases and J by 9 bases, and 13 bases separated the two germline ends. Here the CDR3 DNA reads TGCGCCAGCAGCTTGGTGGCGGCCGGTCTTTCACCCCTCCACTTT. Its translation is CASSLVAAGLSPLHF. Based on the CDR3 plus reference TRBV5-1 and TRBJ1-6, the full variable domain is KAGVTQTPRYLIKTRGQQVTLSCSPISGHRSVSWYQQTPGQGLQFLFEYFSETQRNKGNFPGRFSGRQFSNSRSEMNVSTLELGDSALYLCASSLVAAGLSPLHFGNGTRLTVT.

V gene TRBV28 combines with J gene TRBJ1-5; TRBD1 aligns across 9 bases. Germline loops: CDR1 MDHEN, CDR2 SYDVKM. CDR3 length: 15 amino acids. Germline trimming cut 3 bases from V and 5 bases from J; bases unmatched to any gene: 5. The CDR3 here is CASSFSQGAHQPQHF. The CDR3 DNA reads as TGTGCCAGCAGTTTCTCACAGGGGGCTCATCAGCCCCAGCATTTT. Using reference TRBV28 and TRBJ1-5 for the parts outside the CDR3, the full variable domain is DVKVTQSSRYLVKRTGEKVFLECVQDMDHENMFWYRQDPGLGLRLIYFSYDVKMKEKGDIPEGYSVSREKKERFSLILESASTNQTSMYLCASSFSQGAHQPQHFGDGTRLSIL.

This rearrangement joins TRBV28 to TRBJ1-2, with TRBD1 matching over 8 bases. Losses at the gene ends were 8 bases for V and 8 bases for J; bases not matched to a gene: 10. Germline V CDR1 and CDR2: MDHEN, SYDVKM. The CDR3 spans 13 residues. CDR3 coding DNA: TGTGCCAGCTACCCTCTCGGGACAGGCGGCTACACCTTC. Residues: CASYPLGTGGYTF.

This sequence joins TRBV6-6 and TRBJ2-3; D may be TRBD2 (5 bases). Trimming stripped 0 bases from V and 7 bases from J, with 14 bases between. The CDR3 has 15 residues. Germline V CDR1 and CDR2: MNHNY, SVGAGI (reference sequence). The DNA of the CDR3 is TGTGCCAGCAGTTACTCAAAGGGATTAGCGTATACGCAGTATTTT. Translated, it gives CASSYSKGLAYTQYF.

The table lists this clone with a few counts. V is TRBV7-9 and J is TRBJ2-7; 7 nucleotides line up with TRBD1. Germline values: CDR1 SEHNR, CDR2 FQNEAQ (reference sequence). The CDR3 is 15 amino acids. V dropped 4 bases and J dropped 4; count of bases not matched to a gene: 10. DNA of the CDR3: TGTGCCAGCAGCTCATTAACAGGGGTGGCGTACGAGCAGTACTTC. Encoded protein: CASSSLTGVAYEQYF. Filled out from reference TRBV7-9 and TRBJ2-7, the complete variable domain reads DTGVSQNPRHKITKRGQNVTFRCDPISEHNRLYWYRQTLGQGPEFLTYFQNEAQLEKSRLLSDRFSAERPKGSFSTLEIQRTEQGDSAMYLCASSSLTGVAYEQYFGPGTRLTVT.

This clone came up a few times. The V gene is TRBV4-3, the J gene TRBJ2-7, with a weak D call TRBD2 (6 bases). CDR1 and CDR2 (germline): LGHNA, YSLEER. The CDR3 spans 14 residues. V shed 0 bases and J shed 4 bases, with 10 bases lying between them. The CDR3 coding sequence is TGCGCCAGCAGCCAAGATCCAGGGAGGTACGAGCAGTACTTC. Encoded protein: CASSQDPGRYEQYF.

DNA for the CDR3: TGTGCCAGCATTGGTGGGAGTAATGGGAACACAGATACGCAGTATTTT. Amino acids: CASIGGSNGNTDTQYF. The rearrangement joins TRBV2 to TRBJ2-3, with D possibly TRBD2 on 5 matching bases. The CDR3 is 16 residues long. The ends were cut back, 7 bases at V and 2 bases at J, with 19 bases in the middle. Germline CDR1 and CDR2: SNHLY and FYNNEI.

The CDR3, as DNA: TGCGCCAGCAGCCGAACCAAAACTACTCCAGGGGACTATGGCTACACCTTC. Translated: CASSRTKTTPGDYGYTF. This chain uses TRBV5-1 with TRBJ1-2; weak D call: TRBD1 (6 bases). This CDR3 contains 17 residues. The V and J ends lost 4 bases and 3 bases respectively, with 22 bases between them. Germline-derived CDR1 and CDR2 are SGHRS and YFSETQ.